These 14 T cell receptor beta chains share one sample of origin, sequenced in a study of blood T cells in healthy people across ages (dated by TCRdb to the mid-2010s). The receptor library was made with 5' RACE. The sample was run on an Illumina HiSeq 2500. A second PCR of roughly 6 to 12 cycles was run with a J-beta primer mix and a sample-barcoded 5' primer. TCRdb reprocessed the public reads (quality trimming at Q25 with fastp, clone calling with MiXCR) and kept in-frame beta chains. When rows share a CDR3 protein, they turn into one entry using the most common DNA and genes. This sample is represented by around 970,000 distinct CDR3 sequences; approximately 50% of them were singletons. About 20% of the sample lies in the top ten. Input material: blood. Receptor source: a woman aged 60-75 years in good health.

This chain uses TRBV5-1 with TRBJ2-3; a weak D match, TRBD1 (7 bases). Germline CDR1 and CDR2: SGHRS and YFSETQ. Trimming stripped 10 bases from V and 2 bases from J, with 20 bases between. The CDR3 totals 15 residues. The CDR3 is CAVSRGGTDTDTQYF. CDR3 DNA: TGCGCCGTCTCCCGTGGCGGGACAGACACAGATACGCAGTATTTT.

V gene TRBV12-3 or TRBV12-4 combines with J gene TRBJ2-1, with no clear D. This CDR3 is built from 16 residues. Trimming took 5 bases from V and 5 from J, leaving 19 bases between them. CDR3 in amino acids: CASSPPVWEKDNEQFF. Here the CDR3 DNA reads TGTGCCAGCAGTCCGCCCGTTTGGGAAAAGGACAATGAGCAGTTCTTC.

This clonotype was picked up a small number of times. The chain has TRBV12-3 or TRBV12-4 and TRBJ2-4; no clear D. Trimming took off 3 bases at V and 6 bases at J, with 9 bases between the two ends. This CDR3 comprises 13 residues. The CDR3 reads CASSFLGGNIQYF. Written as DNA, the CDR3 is TGTGCCAGCAGTTTTTTGGGTGGAAACATTCAGTACTTC.

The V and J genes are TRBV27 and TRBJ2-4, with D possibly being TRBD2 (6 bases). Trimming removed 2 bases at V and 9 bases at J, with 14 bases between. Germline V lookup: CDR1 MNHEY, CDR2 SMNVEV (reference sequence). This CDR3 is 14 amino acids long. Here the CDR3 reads CASSLRGDGGIQYF. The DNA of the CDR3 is TGTGCCAGCAGTTTACGAGGGGACGGGGGCATTCAGTACTTC.

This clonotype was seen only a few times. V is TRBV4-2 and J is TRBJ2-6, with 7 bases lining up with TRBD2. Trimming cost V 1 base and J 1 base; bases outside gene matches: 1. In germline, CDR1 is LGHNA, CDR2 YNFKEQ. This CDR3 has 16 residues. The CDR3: CASSQGGGSGANVLTF. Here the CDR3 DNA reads TGTGCCAGCAGCCAAGGGGGGGGATCTGGGGCCAACGTCCTGACTTTC.

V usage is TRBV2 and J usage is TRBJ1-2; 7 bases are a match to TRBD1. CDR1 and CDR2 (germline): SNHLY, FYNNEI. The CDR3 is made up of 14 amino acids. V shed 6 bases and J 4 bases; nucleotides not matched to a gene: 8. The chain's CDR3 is CASSGDSEIYGYTF. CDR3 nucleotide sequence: TGTGCCAGCAGCGGGGACAGCGAAATCTATGGCTACACCTTC. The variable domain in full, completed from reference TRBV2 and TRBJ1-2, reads EPEVTQTPSHQVTQMGQEVILRCVPISNHLYFYWYRQILGQKVEFLVSFYNNEISEKSEIFDDQFSVERPDGSNFTLKIRSTKLEDSAMYFCASSGDSEIYGYTFGSGTRLTVV.

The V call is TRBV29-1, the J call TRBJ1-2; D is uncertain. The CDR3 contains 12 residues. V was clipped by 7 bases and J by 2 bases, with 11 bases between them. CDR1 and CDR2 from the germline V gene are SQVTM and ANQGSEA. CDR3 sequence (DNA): TGCAGCGCTGGACCCGAAAACTATGGCTACACCTTC. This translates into CSAGPENYGYTF.

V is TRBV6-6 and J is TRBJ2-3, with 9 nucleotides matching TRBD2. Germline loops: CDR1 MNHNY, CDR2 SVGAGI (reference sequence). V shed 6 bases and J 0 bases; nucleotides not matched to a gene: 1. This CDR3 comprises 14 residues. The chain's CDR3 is CASRGTSSTDTQYF. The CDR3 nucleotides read TGTGCCAGCAGAGGGACTAGCAGCACAGATACGCAGTATTTT.

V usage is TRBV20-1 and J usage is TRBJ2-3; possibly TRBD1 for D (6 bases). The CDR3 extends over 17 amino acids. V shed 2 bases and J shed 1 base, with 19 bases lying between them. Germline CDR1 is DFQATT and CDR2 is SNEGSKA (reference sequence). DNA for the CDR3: TGCAGTGCTAGAACCACCCTAGGGGGTTTGGGCACAGATACGCAGTATTTT. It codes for CSARTTLGGLGTDTQYF.

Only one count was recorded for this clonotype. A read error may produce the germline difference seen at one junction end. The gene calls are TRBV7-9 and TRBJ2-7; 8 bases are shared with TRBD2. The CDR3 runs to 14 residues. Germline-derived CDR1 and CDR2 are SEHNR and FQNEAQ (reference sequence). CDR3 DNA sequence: TGTGCCAGCAGCCCTACTAGCGGATCCTACGTGCAGTACTTC. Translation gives CASSPTSGSYVQYF.

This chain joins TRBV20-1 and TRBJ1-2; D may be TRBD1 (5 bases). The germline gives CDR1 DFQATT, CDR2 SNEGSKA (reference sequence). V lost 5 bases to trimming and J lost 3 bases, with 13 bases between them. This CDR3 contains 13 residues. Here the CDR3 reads CSARSARDYGYTF. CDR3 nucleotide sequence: TGCAGTGCTCGGTCGGCCAGGGACTATGGCTACACCTTC.

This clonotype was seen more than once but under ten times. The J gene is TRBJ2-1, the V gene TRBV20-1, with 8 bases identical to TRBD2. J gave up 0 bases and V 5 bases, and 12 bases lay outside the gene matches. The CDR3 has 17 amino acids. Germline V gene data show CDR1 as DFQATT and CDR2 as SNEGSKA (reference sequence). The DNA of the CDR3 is TGCAGTGCTCCCCCGGGTCTTAGCGGGAACTCCTACAATGAGCAGTTCTTC. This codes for CSAPPGLSGNSYNEQFF.

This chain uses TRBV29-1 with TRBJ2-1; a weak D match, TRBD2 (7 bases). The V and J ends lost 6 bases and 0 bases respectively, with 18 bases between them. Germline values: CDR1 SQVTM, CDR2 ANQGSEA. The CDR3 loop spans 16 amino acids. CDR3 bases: TGCAGCGTCAATGGGGGGGGCCGTAGCTCCTACAATGAGCAGTTCTTC. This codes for CSVNGGGRSSYNEQFF.

CDR3 amino acids: CSARLEGRIPQHF. In DNA, the CDR3 is TGCAGTGCTAGGTTGGAGGGAAGGATCCCCCAGCATTTT. V and J are TRBV20-1 and TRBJ1-5; D is unclear. The germline V and J ends were trimmed by 3 bases and 10 bases, with 16 bases remaining between them. Germline-derived CDR1 and CDR2 are DFQATT and SNEGSKA (reference sequence). The CDR3 spans 13 residues.